Shown below are 2 T cell receptor beta chains from a single sample sequenced in a study of cytomegalovirus exposure and HLA in healthy donors. The repertoire was sequenced with immunoSEQ multiplex PCR; TCRdb's copy has only in-frame clones and lacks some. There are 100,000 to 150,000 clones in the sample; 89% occur only once, and roughly 2% lies in the top ten. Source material: PBMCs. These receptors all stem from a woman between 18 and 29 years old in good health and CMV-seronegative.

This clone was found a few times. This chain joins TRBV5-6 and TRBJ1-2, with 9 bases identical to TRBD1. After removal of 3 bases from V and 9 bases from J, the junction contained 3 bases not matched to a gene. CDR1 and CDR2 from the germline V gene are SGHDT and YYEEEE. The CDR3 runs to 12 residues. The CDR3 loop reads CASSWDRDRYTF. CDR3 bases: TGTGCCAGCAGCTGGGACAGGGACCGCTACACCTTC.

This chain links TRBV25-1 with TRBJ2-3, with 7 positions matching TRBD1. The CDR3 extends over 14 amino acids. Germline V gene sequence: CDR1 MGHDK, CDR2 SYGVNS. J gave up 1 base and V 4 bases, and 2 bases lay outside the gene matches. The CDR3, as DNA: TGTGCCAGCAGTGGCGACAGGGGCACAGATACGCAGTATTTT. Translated: CASSGDRGTDTQYF.